The 26 T cell receptor beta chains listed next were all sequenced from one sample in a study of blood T cell repertoires in COVID-19. TCRdb keeps only in-frame clones here, not all; method: immunoSEQ multiplex PCR. Of roughly 200,000 clones in the sample, more than 70% were seen once. The source material was PBMCs or T cells enriched from blood (not recorded which). The source of these receptors is a man aged 35-49 years with acute COVID-19.

With regard to this clone: Different DNA sequences within this sample yield the same CDR3. The V and J genes are TRBV27 and TRBJ2-1; D ambiguous. This CDR3 has 13 amino acids. Germline CDR1 is MNHEY and CDR2 is SMNVEV (reference sequence). V dropped 0 bases and J dropped 9 bases, with 9 bases sitting between them. The CDR3 loop reads CASSLSLSGEQFF. Here the CDR3 DNA reads TGTGCCAGCAGTTTATCGTTGAGTGGTGAGCAGTTCTTC.

The chain's CDR3 is CAWSQGGAGQYF. The CDR3 DNA reads as TGTGCCTGGAGTCAAGGGGGGGCGGGGCAGTACTTC. The chain couples TRBV30 to TRBJ2-7; a possible D gene is TRBD2 (7 bases). The CDR3 spans 12 residues. Germline CDR1 GTSNPN, CDR2 SVGIG (reference sequence). Deletions cut 2 bases from V and 9 bases from J, with 14 bases between. The variable domain in full, completed from reference TRBV30 and TRBJ2-7, reads SQTIHQWPATLVQPVGSPLSLECTVEGTSNPNLYWYRQAAGRGLQLLFYSVGIGQISSEVPQNLSASRPQDRQFILSSKKLLLSDSGFYLCAWSQGGAGQYFGPGTRLTVT.

V is TRBV19 and J is TRBJ1-2; tentatively, D is TRBD1 (5 bases). Germline V gene sequence: CDR1 LNHDA, CDR2 SQIVND (reference sequence). The CDR3 sequence is 12 residues long. Between the trimmed V and J ends, which lost 7 bases and 8 bases, there was a span of 14 bases. The CDR3 reads CASTQGRKGYTF. The CDR3 nucleotides are TGTGCCAGTACCCAGGGAAGAAAAGGCTACACCTTC.

The chain has TRBV7-9 and TRBJ1-1; tentative D call: TRBD1 (5 bases). V was cut by 6 bases and J by 0 bases, with 11 bases left in between. CDR3 length equals 14 residues. Germline V CDR1 and CDR2: SEHNR, FQNEAQ (reference sequence). CDR3 DNA: TGTGCCAGCAGGCTGACAGTCATGAACACTGAAGCTTTCTTT. Translation: CASRLTVMNTEAFF.

This CDR3 is CASSHGETQYF. Written as DNA, the CDR3 is TGTGCCAGCAGCCACGGGGAGACCCAGTACTTC. The rearrangement joins TRBV14 to TRBJ2-5; D is unresolved. The CDR3 runs 11 residues. Germline V gives CDR1 SGHDN, CDR2 FVKESK. The ends were cut back, 3 bases at V and 5 bases at J, with 4 bases in the middle.

The chain links TRBV6-1 to TRBJ1-6; 12 bases are a match to TRBD1. CDR1 is MNHNS and CDR2 is SASEGT in the germline V gene. J lost 9 bases, V lost 2 bases, and 5 bases had no gene match. CDR3 length: 16 amino acids. The CDR3, as DNA: TGTGCCAGCAGTGAAAGGAGGGGACAGGGGGCTTCACCCCTCCACTTT. This encodes CASSERRGQGASPLHF.

The chain couples TRBV6-6 to TRBJ2-1; no reliable D call. The germline V and J ends were trimmed by 0 bases and 6 bases, with 12 bases remaining between them. Germline-derived CDR1 and CDR2 are MNHNY and SVGAGI (reference sequence). The CDR3 is 15 amino acids. Here the CDR3 reads CASSYSGPLSNEQFF. The CDR3 nucleotides read TGTGCCAGCAGTTACTCTGGCCCCCTTTCCAATGAGCAGTTCTTC.

The chain joins TRBV6-5 to TRBJ1-1, with TRBD1 as a possible D gene (5 bases). The CDR3 is 15 residues long. The V end was cut by 6 bases, the J end by 3 bases, with 17 bases between. Germline V CDR1 and CDR2: MNHEY, SVGAGI. The CDR3 bases are TGTGCCAGCAGAGGGGCTACCTCCAGGGACACTGAAGCTTTCTTT. It specifies CASRGATSRDTEAFF.

This sequence joins TRBV9 and TRBJ2-7; 7 bases align to TRBD1. The CDR3 contains 15 residues. Germline-derived CDR1 and CDR2 are SGDLS and YYNGEE. The V gene end was trimmed by 0 bases and the J gene end by 0 bases; junction bases not matched to a gene: 3. CDR3 sequence reads: CASSVAPGGSYEQYF. Here the CDR3 DNA reads TGTGCCAGCAGCGTAGCTCCAGGGGGCTCCTACGAGCAGTACTTC. Combining the CDR3 with reference TRBV9 and TRBJ2-7 gives the whole variable domain DSGVTQTPKHLITATGQRVTLRCSPRSGDLSVYWYQQSLDQGLQFLIQYYNGEERAKGNILERFSAQQFPDLHSELNLSSLELGDSALYFCASSVAPGGSYEQYFGPGTRLTVT.

J is TRBJ1-1 and V is TRBV5-4; D perhaps matches TRBD1 (5 bases). Trimming took 1 base from V and 1 from J, leaving 8 bases between them. The CDR3 is 14 amino acids. Germline V gene data show CDR1 as SGHNT and CDR2 as YYREEE (reference sequence). This chain's CDR3 is CASSLRQTNTEAFF. The CDR3 nucleotides read TGTGCCAGCAGCTTGAGACAGACGAACACTGAAGCTTTCTTT.

J is TRBJ1-6 and V is TRBV9; perhaps TRBD1 as D (5 bases). The V gene lost 4 bases and the J gene lost 5 bases, with 10 bases spanning the gap. The CDR3 covers 14 residues. Germline V gives CDR1 SGDLS, CDR2 YYNGEE. In nucleotides, the CDR3 is TGTGCCAGCAGCACACAGGCTGATAATTCACCCCTCCACTTT. Translating it yields CASSTQADNSPLHF.

The gene calls are TRBV4-1 and TRBJ2-5; tentative D call: TRBD2 (5 bases). Trimming shortened V by 1 base and J by 2 bases, and 11 bases separated the two germline ends. CDR3 length: 15 amino acids. Germline assignment: CDR1 MGHRA and CDR2 YSYEKL. CDR3 sequence: CASSQAGVRQETQYF. In nucleotides, the CDR3 is TGCGCCAGCAGCCAAGCCGGGGTGAGGCAAGAGACCCAGTACTTC.

This chain joins TRBV28 and TRBJ2-7, with 8 bases lining up with TRBD1. After removal of 3 bases from V and 3 bases from J, the junction contained 4 bases not matched to a gene. From germline, CDR1 is MDHEN and CDR2 SYDVKM. The CDR3 loop spans 14 amino acids. The CDR3 nucleotides are TGTGCCAGCAGTTTGCCGGGACAGGACTACGAGCAGTACTTC. Protein product: CASSLPGQDYEQYF.

The chain has TRBV19 and TRBJ2-1, with 9 bases fitting TRBD2. This CDR3 is 13 amino acids long. The V segment lost 9 bases and the J segment 3 bases; nucleotides outside the gene matches: 3. Germline V gene sequence: CDR1 LNHDA, CDR2 SQIVND (reference sequence). DNA of the CDR3: TGTGCCAGGGAGACTAGCGGCTACAATGAGCAGTTCTTC. Amino acids: CARETSGYNEQFF.

The genes are TRBV5-1 and TRBJ1-2; D not resolved. Germline V gene data show CDR1 as SGHRS and CDR2 as YFSETQ. This CDR3 has 14 residues. The V and J ends lost 2 bases and 1 base respectively, with 9 bases between them. CDR3: CASSLTGDNYGYTF. The CDR3 DNA sequence: TGCGCCAGCAGCTTAACGGGAGATAACTATGGCTACACCTTC.

V gene TRBV7-2 combines with J gene TRBJ2-3, with 9 positions matching TRBD1. V was pared by 5 bases and J by 3 bases, with 6 bases of the junction left unmatched. CDR3 length: 15 amino acids. Germline CDR1 reads SGHTA; CDR2 reads FQGNSA. As DNA, the CDR3 is TGTGCCAGCAGCCCAAGAGGACAGGGGACAGATACGCAGTATTTT. Residues: CASSPRGQGTDTQYF.

The genes are TRBV5-1 and TRBJ1-2, with 10 positions matching TRBD1. From germline, CDR1 is SGHRS and CDR2 YFSETQ. The junction had 13 bases not matched to a gene; V was cut back by 4 bases and J by 4 bases. This CDR3 has 17 amino acids. CDR3 nucleotides: TGCGCCAGCAGCCATTCGAGAGGACAGGGGGTAGTCTATGGCTACACCTTC. Residues: CASSHSRGQGVVYGYTF.

The V call is TRBV7-2, the J call TRBJ1-4; D not resolved. V was cut by 1 base and J by 11 bases, with 14 bases left in between. The CDR3 spans 14 residues. Germline CDR1 reads SGHTA; CDR2 reads FQGNSA. The CDR3 coding sequence is TGTGCCAGCAGCTTAGATTCCGGGAGGGAGAAACTGTTTTTT. It codes for CASSLDSGREKLFF.

The chain carries TRBV18 and TRBJ2-5, with 11 bases matching TRBD1. The CDR3 covers 15 residues. Trimming removed 2 bases from V and 7 bases from J; junction bases left unmatched: 6. The germline gives CDR1 KGHSH, CDR2 LQKENI. The CDR3 nucleotides are TGTGCCAGCTCACCAGCGGGACAGGGGGTCACGACCCAGTACTTC. Its translation is CASSPAGQGVTTQYF.

The V gene is TRBV11-2, the J gene TRBJ1-4; TRBD1 matches 8 bases. CDR3 length: 15 amino acids. Germline CDR1 reads SGHAT; CDR2 reads FQNNGV. J was trimmed by 7 bases and V by 5 bases; bases with no gene match: 9. DNA of the CDR3: TGTGCCAGCAGCGGGCCCGGGACAGGAGGTGAAAAACTGTTTTTT. Encoded protein: CASSGPGTGGEKLFF. The full variable domain, completed using reference TRBV11-2 and TRBJ1-4, is EAGVAQSPRYKIIEKRQSVAFWCNPISGHATLYWYQQILGQGPKLLIQFQNNGVVDDSQLPKDRFSAERLKGVDSTLKIQPAKLEDSAVYLCASSGPGTGGEKLFFGSGTQLSVL.

The CDR3 loop reads CASSVGGQGARDGYTF. The CDR3 region has the DNA TGTGCCAGCAGCGTAGGCGGACAGGGGGCGCGTGATGGCTACACCTTC. The chain joins TRBV9 to TRBJ1-2; the match to TRBD1 covers 11 bases. Germline V gene lookup returns CDR1 SGDLS and CDR2 YYNGEE. V was clipped by 0 bases and J by 6 bases; unmatched bases: 7. This CDR3 has 16 amino acids.

The rearrangement uses TRBV7-2 and TRBJ2-1; possibly TRBD1 for D (5 bases). CDR1 SGHTA and CDR2 FQGNSA come from the germline V gene. The V end was cut by 1 base, the J end by 9 bases, with 10 bases between. The CDR3 has 13 amino acids. The CDR3 DNA reads TGTGCCAGCAGCTTAGAACCCAGGGCTGAGCAGTTCTTC. Translating gives CASSLEPRAEQFF.

This clone was seen just once. V gene TRBV28 combines with J gene TRBJ1-1, with 7 bases fitting TRBD1. After removal of 7 bases from V and 10 bases from J, the junction contained 9 bases not matched to a gene. From germline, CDR1 is MDHEN and CDR2 SYDVKM. This CDR3 has 12 amino acids. CDR3 bases: TGTGCCAGCACTCCCTCCCGACAGGGAGCTTTCTTT. Its protein product is CASTPSRQGAFF. Full variable domain (missing parts from reference TRBV28 and TRBJ1-1): DVKVTQSSRYLVKRTGEKVFLECVQDMDHENMFWYRQDPGLGLRLIYFSYDVKMKEKGDIPEGYSVSREKKERFSLILESASTNQTSMYLCASTPSRQGAFFGQGTRLTVV.

This clone was observed a few times. V gene TRBV9 combines with J gene TRBJ1-1; D gene ambiguous. This CDR3 has 12 amino acids. Deletions cut 4 bases from V and 4 bases from J, with 8 bases between. Germline V gene lookup returns CDR1 SGDLS and CDR2 YYNGEE. The CDR3 region is CASSQTSTEAFF. DNA of the CDR3: TGTGCCAGCAGCCAAACCAGCACTGAAGCTTTCTTT.

The chain joins TRBV9 to TRBJ1-6; D is perhaps TRBD1 (5 bases). The CDR3 totals 14 residues. Germline loops: CDR1 SGDLS, CDR2 YYNGEE. V was trimmed by 1 base and J by 6 bases, leaving 8 bases between them. This CDR3 is CASSVSGINSPLHF. CDR3 nucleotides: TGTGCCAGCAGCGTATCAGGGATTAATTCACCCCTCCACTTT.

This clone was recorded only once. The V gene is TRBV4-1, the J gene TRBJ2-5, with 8 bases lining up with TRBD2. The CDR3 extends over 16 amino acids. Per the germline V gene, CDR1 is MGHRA and CDR2 is YSYEKL. J gave up 4 bases and V 4 bases, and 11 bases lay outside the gene matches. CDR3 sequence (DNA): TGCGCCAGCAGCCTCGGGAGGACTAGCCTTTCAGAGACCCAGTACTTC. As protein: CASSLGRTSLSETQYF.